This T cell receptor (beta chain) originates from a study of Tregs in tolerant kidney transplant recipients. Study results and caveats: Validation in larger populations is needed because few patients were studied.

TCRdb keeps only in-frame clones here, not all; method: immunoSEQ multiplex PCR. The table records under 300,000 clones, roughly 80% of them present only once. About this clone itself: What it binds is not known.

The CDR3 consists of 15 residues. The germline V and J ends were trimmed by 4 bases and 6 bases, with 20 bases remaining between them. CDR1 and CDR2 (germline): SGHDT, YYEEEE. The sequenced sample consisted of CD4+ T cells from blood. The receptor was derived from a human donor in good health. The V gene is TRBV5-6, the J gene TRBJ2-7; a possible D gene is TRBD2 (6 bases). CDR3 coding DNA: TGTGCCAGCAGCGTCTACTCCGGTCAGGGAGGCGAGCAGTACTTC. Protein: CASSVYSGQGGEQYF.